The 25 T cell receptor beta chains given below trace back to one sample, sequenced in a study of siplizumab effects on memory and regulatory T cells (dated by TCRdb to between 2017 and 2020). The library was generated by the immunoSEQ multiplex PCR assay. This is the immuneACCESS table as TCRdb keeps it, with only in-frame sequences that have V and J called. A part of the clones is gone; compared with another copy, unresolved V genes explain less than half, and the rest is unexplained. A total of about 120,000 clones appear in this sample, around 94% of them only once. Roughly 1.8% of the sample is in the top ten clones. Material for sequencing was non-Treg CD4+ T cells sorted from blood. The intended sense of this specimen's cell subset or site label: FACS-sorted unstimulated CD4+ non-regulatory T cells. These TCRs come from a human donor in good health.

This chain links TRBV10-2 with TRBJ2-7, with D uncertain. Germline values: CDR1 WSHSY, CDR2 SAAADI. The CDR3 loop spans 11 amino acids. Trimming left V 6 bases short and J 0 bases short, with 3 bases between. In DNA form, the CDR3 reads TGCGCCAGCAGCCCCTCCTACGAGCAGTACTTC. Residues: CASSPSYEQYF.

Turning to this clone: Different DNA sequences within this sample yield the same CDR3. CDR3 sequence: CASSERSGGLPSYEQYF. The CDR3, as DNA: TGCGCCAGCAGCGAAAGGAGCGGGGGATTGCCATCCTACGAGCAGTACTTC. The chain is built from TRBV5-1 and TRBJ2-7, with 8 nucleotides matching TRBD2. CDR1 is SGHRS, CDR2 YFSETQ, per germline. Trimming at V came to 4 bases and at J to 1 base, leaving 13 bases not matched to a gene. This CDR3 is 17 amino acids long.

The chain uses TRBV5-1 and TRBJ1-2; D remains ambiguous. There are 12 residues in the CDR3. Germline lookup yields CDR1 SGHRS and CDR2 YFSETQ. V was pared by 4 bases and J by 5 bases, with 9 bases between. The CDR3 DNA sequence: TGCGCCAGCAGCGCCCAGGATTATGGCTACACCTTC. Translating it yields CASSAQDYGYTF.

This chain uses TRBV6-5 with TRBJ2-3; D gene ambiguous. The CDR3 consists of 15 residues. Trimming took off 2 bases at V and 0 bases at J, with 9 bases between the two ends. Germline-derived CDR1 and CDR2 are MNHEY and SVGAGI. The CDR3 region has the DNA TGTGCCAGCAGTTACGGGCAGCCTAGCACAGATACGCAGTATTTT. The encoded protein is CASSYGQPSTDTQYF.

This clone turned up a few times. The rearrangement links TRBV27 to TRBJ2-3, with TRBD1 as a possible D gene (6 bases). CDR1 is MNHEY and CDR2 is SMNVEV in the germline V gene (reference sequence). The CDR3 sequence is 16 residues long. Deletions cut 6 bases from V and 1 base from J, with 17 bases between. Here the CDR3 DNA reads TGTGCCAGCAGACGGGCCCGGGACATAGGCACAGATACGCAGTATTTT. It specifies CASRRARDIGTDTQYF.

The gene calls are TRBV10-3 and TRBJ2-7, with 7 positions matching TRBD1. From germline, CDR1 is ENHRY and CDR2 SYGVKD. V was pared by 3 bases and J by 2 bases, with 19 bases of the junction left unmatched. The CDR3 loop spans 19 amino acids. The CDR3 loop reads CAISDFYFRPGQLAYEQYF. The DNA for the CDR3 is TGTGCCATCAGTGATTTCTACTTTAGACCGGGACAGTTAGCCTACGAGCAGTACTTC.

The rearrangement uses TRBV11-2 and TRBJ2-7; 13 positions agree with TRBD2. The CDR3 runs to 16 residues. The trim removed 5 bases at V and 5 bases at J, leaving 9 bases unmatched. Germline V gene sequence: CDR1 SGHAT, CDR2 FQNNGV. CDR3: CASSHQLAGGPHEQYF. Written as DNA, the CDR3 is TGTGCCAGCAGCCACCAACTAGCGGGAGGGCCCCACGAGCAGTACTTC.

The rearrangement links TRBV19 to TRBJ2-2; the D is unclear. CDR1 and CDR2 from the germline V gene are LNHDA and SQIVND (reference sequence). This CDR3 is built from 14 residues. V was pared by 3 bases and J by 0 bases, with 5 bases between. The CDR3, as DNA: TGTGCCAGTAGTATTCCCGCGAACACCGGGGAGCTGTTTTTT. Protein: CASSIPANTGELFF. Full variable domain (outside the CDR3, taken from reference TRBV19 and TRBJ2-2): DGGITQSPKYLFRKEGQNVTLSCEQNLNHDAMYWYRQDPGQGLRLIYYSQIVNDFQKGDIAEGYSVSREKKESFPLTVTSAQKNPTAFYLCASSIPANTGELFFGEGSRLTVL.

The chain recombines TRBV16 with TRBJ2-2; the D is unclear. CDR3 length: 13 residues. The germline V and J ends were trimmed by 4 bases and 4 bases, with 7 bases remaining between them. The germline V gene has CDR1 KGHSY and CDR2 FQNENV. The chain's CDR3 is CASSPMITGELFF. The CDR3 DNA reads TGTGCCAGCAGCCCAATGATCACCGGGGAGCTGTTTTTT.

This sequence joins TRBV7-2 and TRBJ2-1; TRBD2 aligns across 8 bases. The CDR3 runs to 13 residues. V shed 8 bases, J shed 4 bases, and the junction held 4 bases outside the gene matches. CDR1 is SGHTA and CDR2 is FQGNSA in the germline V gene. CDR3 amino acids: CASDGGGYNEQFF. CDR3 in DNA: TGTGCCAGCGATGGCGGGGGGTACAATGAGCAGTTCTTC.

The chain combines TRBV5-1 with TRBJ2-1; TRBD2 matches 9 bases. CDR1 SGHRS and CDR2 YFSETQ come from the germline V gene. The CDR3 spans 16 residues. Trimming took 4 bases from V and 2 from J; bases not matched to a gene: 7. DNA of the CDR3: TGCGCCAGCAGCGGGCGGGAGGGGCTCACCTACAATGAGCAGTTCTTC. Encoded protein: CASSGREGLTYNEQFF.

The chain recombines TRBV5-4 with TRBJ1-1; D remains ambiguous. Per the germline V gene, CDR1 is SGHNT and CDR2 is YYREEE (reference sequence). The CDR3 has 15 amino acids. The V and J ends lost 3 bases and 5 bases respectively, with 17 bases between them. For the CDR3, the DNA is TGTGCCAGCAGCTCGCCCCCGAGGCTGAGTACTGAAGCTTTCTTT. Protein sequence: CASSSPPRLSTEAFF. Based on the CDR3 plus reference TRBV5-4 and TRBJ1-1, the full variable domain is ETGVTQSPTHLIKTRGQQVTLRCSSQSGHNTVSWYQQALGQGPQFIFQYYREEENGRGNFPPRFSGLQFPNYSSELNVNALELDDSALYLCASSSPPRLSTEAFFGQGTRLTVV.

The chain uses TRBV6-5 and TRBJ1-1; 7 nucleotides match TRBD1. V dropped 6 bases and J dropped 1; count of bases not matched to a gene: 8. From germline, CDR1 is MNHEY and CDR2 SVGAGI. The CDR3 runs to 15 residues. The CDR3 loop is CASRYRTGGNTEAFF. The CDR3 DNA follows: TGTGCCAGCAGGTATCGGACAGGAGGGAACACTGAAGCTTTCTTT.

The CDR3 is CASSETASYNEQFF. In DNA form, the CDR3 reads TGTGCCAGCAGCGAGACGGCCAGCTACAATGAGCAGTTCTTC. V gene TRBV11-3 combines with J gene TRBJ2-1; D is ambiguous. The CDR3 is made up of 14 amino acids. Between the trimmed V and J ends, which lost 5 bases and 3 bases, there was a span of 11 bases. Germline loops: CDR1 SGHNT, CDR2 YENEEA.

This chain connects TRBV27 to TRBJ2-7; D gene unclear. The germline V gene encodes CDR1 MNHEY and CDR2 SMNVEV (reference sequence). This CDR3 region has 15 residues. The V end was cut by 3 bases, the J end by 0 bases, with 12 bases between. The CDR3 sequence is CASSFSRSSSYEQYF. The CDR3 DNA is TGTGCCAGCAGTTTCAGCAGGTCCAGCTCCTACGAGCAGTACTTC.

The chain couples TRBV5-4 to TRBJ2-5; possible D gene TRBD2, 7 bases. The V gene's germline CDR1 is SGHNT and CDR2 YYREEE (reference sequence). This CDR3 has 15 amino acids. V lost 4 bases to trimming and J lost 1 base, with 14 bases between them. The chain's CDR3 is CASSLGGGRQETQYF. Here the CDR3 DNA reads TGTGCCAGCAGCCTTGGGGGGGGGCGCCAAGAGACCCAGTACTTC. The full variable domain, in which reference TRBV5-4 and TRBJ2-5 provide the parts outside the CDR3, is ETGVTQSPTHLIKTRGQQVTLRCSSQSGHNTVSWYQQALGQGPQFIFQYYREEENGRGNFPPRFSGLQFPNYSSELNVNALELDDSALYLCASSLGGGRQETQYFGPGTRLLVL.

This chain joins TRBV30 and TRBJ1-2; TRBD1 might be the D (6 bases). The CDR3 loop spans 13 amino acids. Trimming stripped 5 bases from V and 0 bases from J, with 10 bases between. Germline loops: CDR1 GTSNPN, CDR2 SVGIG (reference sequence). The CDR3 region is CAWYTGTNYGYTF. The CDR3 DNA reads as TGTGCCTGGTATACAGGGACTAACTATGGCTACACCTTC.

This sequence joins TRBV5-1 and TRBJ2-2, with D perhaps matching TRBD1 or TRBD2 (7 bases each). This CDR3 contains 15 residues. CDR1 and CDR2 from the germline V gene are SGHRS and YFSETQ. V lost 10 bases to trimming and J lost 4 bases, with 20 bases between them. CDR3 sequence (DNA): TGCGCCTCAAAGGGGGGGACAGAGATCACCGGGGAGCTGTTTTTT. Translated, it gives CASKGGTEITGELFF.

This clone was detected once. This chain connects TRBV5-8 to TRBJ1-1; D is uncertain. The CDR3 loop spans 16 amino acids. Trimming stripped 0 bases from V and 5 bases from J, with 17 bases between. The V gene's germline CDR1 is SGHTS and CDR2 YDEGEE. Here the CDR3 reads CASSLVSGVLGTEAFF. The CDR3 DNA follows: TGTGCCAGCAGCTTGGTGTCAGGCGTACTGGGGACTGAAGCTTTCTTT.

This clone was recorded only once. The V and J genes are TRBV9 and TRBJ2-3, with a weak D call TRBD1 (6 bases). The CDR3 is 13 residues long. V gave up 4 bases and J gave up 4 bases, with 10 bases separating them. CDR1 SGDLS and CDR2 YYNGEE come from the germline V gene. CDR3 nucleotide sequence: TGTGCCAGCAGCCGAACAGGGTCAGATACGCAGTATTTT. The encoded protein is CASSRTGSDTQYF.

V is TRBV18 and J is TRBJ2-7; TRBD1 or TRBD2 may be the D gene (6 bases each). Germline loops: CDR1 KGHSH, CDR2 LQKENI. The CDR3 length is 16 residues. V lost 2 bases to trimming and J lost 3 bases, with 17 bases between them. As DNA, the CDR3 is TGTGCCAGCTCACCAATGGGAACAGGGACTCTCTACGAGCAGTACTTC. As protein: CASSPMGTGTLYEQYF.

V is TRBV19 and J is TRBJ1-1; 10 positions match TRBD1. Per the germline V gene, CDR1 is LNHDA and CDR2 is SQIVND (reference sequence). The length of the CDR3 is 14 residues. Trimming removed 7 bases from V and 6 bases from J; junction bases left unmatched: 8. The CDR3 here is CASNPGQGSAEAFF. The CDR3 DNA follows: TGTGCCAGTAACCCGGGACAGGGGAGCGCTGAAGCTTTCTTT.

The chain couples TRBV5-4 to TRBJ2-7; the D gene could be TRBD1 or TRBD2 (6 bases each). CDR3 length: 11 residues. V was trimmed by 9 bases and J by 7 bases, leaving 14 bases between them. In germline, CDR1 is SGHNT, CDR2 YYREEE (reference sequence). This CDR3 reads CATSGAKEQYF. CDR3 in DNA: TGTGCCACCTCGGGGGCAAAGGAGCAGTACTTC.

The chain links TRBV9 to TRBJ2-1; tentative D call: TRBD2 (6 bases). CDR3 length equals 16 residues. Germline V CDR1 and CDR2: SGDLS, YYNGEE. Trimming left V 1 base short and J 0 bases short, with 11 bases between. CDR3 in DNA: TGTGCCAGCAGCGTACCTCCGGGACTCTCCTACAATGAGCAGTTCTTC. Amino acid sequence: CASSVPPGLSYNEQFF. Looking up the rest from reference TRBV9 and TRBJ2-1 gives the full variable domain: DSGVTQTPKHLITATGQRVTLRCSPRSGDLSVYWYQQSLDQGLQFLIQYYNGEERAKGNILERFSAQQFPDLHSELNLSSLELGDSALYFCASSVPPGLSYNEQFFGPGTRLTVL.

The chain combines TRBV7-3 with TRBJ2-3, with 12 positions matching TRBD2. V shed 2 bases, J shed 1 base, and the junction held 4 bases outside the gene matches. The length of the CDR3 is 17 residues. Germline lookup yields CDR1 SGHTA and CDR2 FQGTGA. Written as DNA, the CDR3 is TGTGCCAGCAGCTTATGGGGACTAGCGGGCGGCACAGATACGCAGTATTTT. This translates into CASSLWGLAGGTDTQYF.